Following are 28 T cell receptor beta chains from one sample sequenced in a study of tissue T cells after allogeneic stem cell transplantation. The method was immunoSEQ multiplex PCR; TCRdb's version includes in-frame clones alone and lacks a portion of them. The table has roughly 25,000 clones, less than 75% seen once. Sequences were derived from tissue from the ileum, sampled at autopsy. Receptors originate from an older female donor with lung cancer.

The chain couples TRBV6-6 to TRBJ2-7, with 8 bases that match TRBD1. CDR1 and CDR2 from the germline V gene are MNHNY and SVGAGI (reference sequence). Losses at the gene ends were 5 bases for V and 4 bases for J; bases not matched to a gene: 4. The CDR3 is made up of 13 amino acids. CDR3 amino acids: CASSPRGRYEQYF. The CDR3 nucleotides read TGTGCCAGCAGTCCCAGGGGGCGTTACGAGCAGTACTTC.

Here the CDR3 DNA reads TGTGCCAGCAGCTCTAGGGGGGGCAACTATGGCTACACCTTC. Its translation is CASSSRGGNYGYTF. The chain has TRBV7-2 and TRBJ1-2; the D gene is possibly TRBD1 (6 bases). Germline CDR1 and CDR2: SGHTA and FQGNSA. V was pared by 4 bases and J by 2 bases, with 11 bases between. The CDR3 loop spans 14 amino acids.

The rearrangement uses TRBV11-3 and TRBJ2-5; possibly TRBD2 for D (6 bases). Per the germline V gene, CDR1 is SGHNT and CDR2 is YENEEA. V lost 7 bases and J lost 5, with 17 bases in between. This CDR3 contains 14 residues. DNA for the CDR3: TGTGCCAGCACCGGCCCTAGCGCGGGGGAGACCCAGTACTTC. This sequence encodes CASTGPSAGETQYF. The full variable domain, in which reference TRBV11-3 and TRBJ2-5 provide the parts outside the CDR3, is EAGVVQSPRYKIIEKKQPVAFWCNPISGHNTLYWYLQNLGQGPELLIRYENEEAVDDSQLPKDRFSAERLKGVDSTLKIQPAELGDSAVYLCASTGPSAGETQYFGPGTRLLVL.

This clone came up once. The chain has TRBV6-5 and TRBJ1-1, with no clear D. Germline CDR1 reads MNHEY; CDR2 reads SVGAGI. Trimming stripped 6 bases from V and 11 bases from J, with 16 bases between. The CDR3 covers 12 residues. The CDR3, as DNA: TGTGCCAGCAGGGCAGAACTCGGTAGGGCTTTCTTT. Encoded protein: CASRAELGRAFF.

The V call is TRBV4-3, the J call TRBJ1-4; D is unclear. The CDR3 is made up of 19 amino acids. Trimming stripped 1 base from V and 10 bases from J, with 28 bases between. The germline V gene encodes CDR1 LGHNA and CDR2 YSLEER. As DNA, the CDR3 is TGCGCCAGCAGCCAAGGTCATGATGACGTACCGGGGAATTGGGGAAAACTGTTTTTT. Translation gives CASSQGHDDVPGNWGKLFF.

The J gene is TRBJ2-1, the V gene TRBV2; 13 nucleotides align to TRBD2. The CDR3 loop spans 15 amino acids. Germline V CDR1 and CDR2: SNHLY, FYNNEI. V dropped 9 bases and J dropped 10; count of bases not matched to a gene: 12. In DNA form, the CDR3 reads TGTGCCAGACAAACCGGGACTAGCGGGGCCGTGGAGCAGTTCTTC. Protein product: CARQTGTSGAVEQFF.

This clone turned up a few times. V is TRBV18 and J is TRBJ2-3; tentatively, D is TRBD1 or TRBD2 (6 bases each). The ends were cut back, 0 bases at V and 6 bases at J, with 19 bases in the middle. The CDR3 sequence is 17 residues long. Per the germline V gene, CDR1 is KGHSH and CDR2 is LQKENI. The CDR3 sequence: CASSPPERGPVGDTQYF. CDR3 DNA sequence: TGTGCCAGCTCACCACCTGAACGGGGGCCCGTTGGGGATACGCAGTATTTT.

The rearrangement links TRBV5-1 to TRBJ1-5; TRBD1 aligns across 8 bases. This CDR3 has 14 amino acids. V lost 4 bases and J lost 4; bases outside the gene matches: 4. Germline assignment: CDR1 SGHRS and CDR2 YFSETQ. The CDR3 bases are TGCGCCAGCAGCCCAGGACAGGGTAATCAGCCCCAGCATTTT. Residues: CASSPGQGNQPQHF.

CDR3 residues: CASSSGIEAFF. CDR3 DNA sequence: TGTGCCAGCAGTTCGGGGATTGAAGCTTTCTTT. This chain uses TRBV12-3 or TRBV12-4 with TRBJ1-1, with D hard to call. This CDR3 is 11 amino acids long. Trimming stripped 4 bases from V and 7 bases from J, with 7 bases between.

CDR3 bases: TGTGCCAGCAGTCACCATAATCGGGGACAAACTATACCCGTCGGATCCTACGAGCAGTACTTC. It codes for CASSHHNRGQTIPVGSYEQYF. This chain joins TRBV2 and TRBJ2-7, with D maybe TRBD1 (6 bases). Per germline, CDR1 SNHLY and CDR2 FYNNEI. The CDR3 has 21 residues. V shed 5 bases and J shed 1 base, with 33 bases lying between them.

By sample fraction, this clone is medium-sized (0.01 to 0.1%). The chain combines TRBV12-3 or TRBV12-4 with TRBJ1-1; D gene unclear. This CDR3 is 13 amino acids long. The V end lost 6 bases, the J end lost 1 base, and 9 bases lay between the germline ends. The CDR3 loop reads CASSRTWNTEAFF. As DNA, the CDR3 is TGTGCCAGCAGCCGAACTTGGAACACTGAAGCTTTCTTT.

The chain carries TRBV28 and TRBJ1-6, with D tentatively TRBD1 (6 bases). CDR1 MDHEN and CDR2 SYDVKM come from the germline V gene. V lost 7 bases and J 2 bases, leaving 15 bases between the germline ends. The CDR3 is 16 residues long. The CDR3 DNA sequence: TGTGCCAGCAAAGCAGGGGCTTTTGCCTATAATTCACCCCTCCACTTT. Translating it yields CASKAGAFAYNSPLHF.

This clone was counted a single time. This CDR3 reads CASSPDSSSYNEQFF. DNA of the CDR3: TGTGCCAGCAGCCCTGACAGCAGCTCCTACAATGAGCAGTTCTTC. The J gene is TRBJ2-1, the V gene TRBV5-5, with D possibly TRBD1 on 5 matching bases. The V gene's germline CDR1 is SGHKS and CDR2 YYEKEE (reference sequence). Trimming shortened V by 4 bases and J by 0 bases, and 11 bases separated the two germline ends. This CDR3 spans 15 amino acids.

The V gene is TRBV4-3, the J gene TRBJ2-2, with 8 bases identical to TRBD2. This CDR3 contains 16 residues. The germline CDR1 and CDR2 sequences are LGHNA and YSLEER. The junction had 6 bases not matched to a gene; V was cut back by 3 bases and J by 3 bases. CDR3 protein: CASSHAAGAYTGELFF. CDR3 DNA sequence: TGCGCCAGCAGCCATGCAGCGGGGGCCTACACCGGGGAGCTGTTTTTT.

The chain is built from TRBV6-2 or TRBV6-3 and TRBJ2-3, with D unresolved. Germline loops: CDR1 MNHEY, CDR2 SVGEGT. Trimming removed 6 bases from V and 1 base from J, with 11 bases in between. CDR3 length equals 14 residues. The CDR3: CASSLYKGTDTQYF. The CDR3 nucleotides are TGTGCCAGCAGCCTATACAAGGGCACAGATACGCAGTATTTT.

This clone ranks as large. The chain is built from TRBV2 and TRBJ2-7, with D unclear. Germline CDR1 SNHLY, CDR2 FYNNEI. The CDR3 contains 12 residues. The V end was cut by 5 bases, the J end by 7 bases, with 12 bases between. CDR3 sequence (DNA): TGTGCCAGCAGTTCCCCCCCACAGGAGCAGTACTTC. Protein: CASSSPPQEQYF.

This clone has just a few counts. The chain employs TRBV2 and TRBJ1-6, with a possible D match to TRBD1 (6 bases). Germline V CDR1 and CDR2: SNHLY, FYNNEI. V lost 8 bases to trimming and J lost 5 bases, with 10 bases between them. The CDR3 extends over 13 amino acids. The CDR3 sequence: CASCRTDNSPLHF. CDR3 DNA sequence: TGTGCCAGCTGTCGGACAGATAATTCACCCCTCCACTTT.

V usage is TRBV5-4 and J usage is TRBJ2-5; no clear D gene. V was cut by 3 bases and J by 0 bases, with 6 bases left in between. Germline V gene data show CDR1 as SGHNT and CDR2 as YYREEE (reference sequence). The CDR3 contains 13 residues. CDR3 coding DNA: TGTGCCAGCAGCTCCACGTACCAAGAGACCCAGTACTTC. Its protein is CASSSTYQETQYF.

This rearrangement joins TRBV5-6 to TRBJ1-2; the D is unclear. V gave up 0 bases and J gave up 0 bases, with 9 bases separating them. Germline V gene data show CDR1 as SGHDT and CDR2 as YYEEEE. The CDR3 length is 15 residues. The CDR3 region has the DNA TGTGCCAGCAGCTTGGGTCCGCGCCCTAACTATGGCTACACCTTC. It is translated as CASSLGPRPNYGYTF.

V is TRBV15 and J is TRBJ2-1, with 13 bases identical to TRBD2. The V gene's germline CDR1 is LNHNV and CDR2 YYDKDF (reference sequence). The CDR3 is 16 residues long. The V and J ends lost 2 bases and 8 bases, in that order; junction bases with no gene match: 6. CDR3 in amino acids: CATSRTGTSGVYEQFF. In DNA, the CDR3 is TGTGCCACCAGCAGAACCGGGACTAGCGGGGTCTATGAGCAGTTCTTC.

The chain joins TRBV2 to TRBJ1-4, with TRBD1 matching over 9 bases. Germline V gene sequence: CDR1 SNHLY, CDR2 FYNNEI. With V trimmed by 3 bases and J by 6 bases, 5 bases remained unmatched. The CDR3 loop spans 15 amino acids. The CDR3: CASSEGTGTYEKLFF. As DNA, the CDR3 is TGTGCCAGCAGTGAGGGGACAGGGACTTATGAAAAACTGTTTTTT.

V and J are TRBV10-1 and TRBJ2-3; TRBD2 matches at 9 bases. This CDR3 spans 15 amino acids. V was clipped by 2 bases and J by 1 base; unmatched bases: 1. The germline V gene has CDR1 WNHNN and CDR2 SYGVQD (reference sequence). The CDR3 coding sequence is TGCGCCAGCAGTGAGATAGCGGGAGGCACAGATACGCAGTATTTT. Protein: CASSEIAGGTDTQYF.

This clone was seen a handful of times. The gene calls are TRBV3-1 (or the pseudogene TRBV3-2) and TRBJ1-2; tentative D call: TRBD1 (5 bases). The CDR3 covers 15 residues. Germline CDR1 reads LGHDT; CDR2 reads YNNKEL (reference sequence). V lost 0 bases, J lost 7 bases, and 15 bases lay in between. Written as DNA, the CDR3 is TGTGCCAGCAGCCAAGATTCTCGGAGTAGGGGTGGCTACACCTTC. Amino acids: CASSQDSRSRGGYTF.

The chain recombines TRBV24-1 with TRBJ2-7; D might be TRBD1 (6 bases). The V gene's germline CDR1 is KGHDR and CDR2 SFDVKD. Trimming removed 3 bases at V and 2 bases at J, with 13 bases between. The CDR3 consists of 15 residues. The DNA of the CDR3 is TGTGCCACCAGTGATAGCTCGGCAGGGGCCTACGAGCAGTACTTC. This gives the protein CATSDSSAGAYEQYF.

The chain employs TRBV29-1 and TRBJ2-1, with D unclear. Trimming took off 5 bases at V and 3 bases at J, with 11 bases between the two ends. CDR1 and CDR2 from the germline V gene are SQVTM and ANQGSEA. The CDR3 is 13 amino acids. The chain's CDR3 is CSVPLLHYNEQFF. The CDR3 nucleotides are TGCAGCGTTCCTCTCCTACACTACAATGAGCAGTTCTTC.

V is TRBV5-1 and J is TRBJ2-3; 11 bases match TRBD1. J was trimmed by 6 bases and V by 4 bases; bases with no gene match: 10. Germline assignment: CDR1 SGHRS and CDR2 YFSETQ. This CDR3 is built from 16 residues. The CDR3 is CASSPRTGGLGDTQYF. The CDR3 DNA sequence: TGCGCCAGCAGCCCCCGGACAGGGGGCCTTGGGGATACGCAGTATTTT.

This clone was seen a few times. The chain uses TRBV6-2 or TRBV6-3 and TRBJ1-5; no definite D call. CDR1 is MNHEY, CDR2 SVGEGT, per germline. The V gene lost 0 bases and the J gene lost 1 base, with 16 bases spanning the gap. CDR3 length: 18 residues. As DNA, the CDR3 is TGTGCCAGCAGTTACTCGAGTGAAGGGTCGAGGAGCAATCAGCCCCAGCATTTT. Translating it yields CASSYSSEGSRSNQPQHF.

In its sample, this clone was seen a few times. The chain carries TRBV7-2 and TRBJ1-1; 7 bases fit TRBD1. CDR3 size: 14 residues. Germline assignment: CDR1 SGHTA and CDR2 FQGNSA. J lost 2 bases, V lost 5 bases, and 5 bases had no gene match. The CDR3 DNA is TGTGCCAGCAGCCCACACAGGGGAAACACTGAAGCTTTCTTT. Its protein is CASSPHRGNTEAFF.